The sequence of this T cell receptor (beta chain) was determined in a study of blood T cells in healthy people across ages. General study findings and limits: TCR beta diversity, measured per million T cells, fell in a roughly linear way with age.

The CDR3 spans 14 residues. In germline, CDR1 is MGHDK, CDR2 SYGVNS. V shed 4 bases, J shed 10 bases, and the junction held 8 bases outside the gene matches. Total RNA was extracted at no less than 6 micrograms per sample. Sample-barcoded 5' priming and a J-beta primer mix drove a second PCR of roughly 7 to 11 cycles. Every molecule of cDNA carried a tag from a template-switch adaptor with 12 random nucleotides. TCRdb itself ran the 5' RACE reads through MiXCR, one entry per CDR3 protein. The sample consists of around 1,700,000 distinct CDR3 sequences, roughly 30% of them appearing once. The table lists this clonotype with a few counts. Antigen unknown.

The sequence derives from a woman aged 25 to 45 in good health. The J gene is TRBJ2-1, the V gene TRBV25-1, with 9 bases matching TRBD1. Sequenced material: blood. The CDR3 protein is CASSGDRGNYEQFF. CDR3 in DNA: TGTGCCAGCAGTGGTGACAGGGGGAACTACGAGCAGTTCTTC.